This T cell receptor beta chain was recovered during a study of Ad26.COV2.S vaccination and SARS-CoV-2 variants. Findings and limits, study-wide: Reportedly, after vaccination the spike-specific CD8+ and CD4+ T cell responses displayed substantial breadth.

Using immunoSEQ multiplex PCR, the repertoire was profiled, and TCRdb retains in-frame clones only, with some absent. The sample lists roughly 450,000 clones; more than 80% were seen once. As to treatment: over 15 received Ad26.COV2.S at low or high dose, single or two shots; roughly five received placebo; per-sample allocation not given. At day 63 after the first vaccine or placebo injection, samples were drawn. Aged 18-55 years, donor was enrolled in Boston in about 2020. Germline V gives CDR1 MNHEY, CDR2 SMNVEV (reference sequence). The V gene lost 5 bases and the J gene lost 2 bases, with 9 bases spanning the gap. This CDR3 region has 14 residues. As for this clone: What it binds is not known.

Sequenced here: peripheral blood, sampled in a trial of Ad26.COV2.S vaccine versus placebo. The clonotype originates from a person aged 18-65 years who received the Ad26.COV2.S COVID-19 vaccine or a placebo. The rearrangement uses TRBV27 and TRBJ2-2; tentatively, D is TRBD1 (6 bases). The CDR3 loop is CASSVGGNTGELFF. DNA of the CDR3: TGTGCCAGCAGTGTAGGGGGTAACACCGGGGAGCTGTTTTTT.